A selection of T cell receptor beta chains follows, all from one sample in a study of blood T cell repertoires in COVID-19. TCRdb's table, derived via immunoSEQ multiplex PCR, lists solely in-frame clones and lacks some. Of about 200,000 clones listed, 80% are singletons. Sequenced: peripheral blood. Receptors originate from an older woman with acute or convalescent COVID-19. The CDR3 runs from the conserved cysteine through the conserved F or W. The D gene is left open where the match is weak. Clone size, where shown, is once, few, many, or a class for clones that have expanded.

TRBJ2-5 | - | once | TRBV2 | CASNDRGTQYF | TGTGCCAGCAATGATAGAGGGACCCAGTACTTC
TRBJ2-5 | TRBD1 | - | TRBV5-1 | CASSPGTADAETQYF | TGCGCCAGCAGCCCCGGGACAGCCGATGCGGAGACCCAGTACTTC
TRBJ1-5 | TRBD1 | - | TRBV4-1 | CASSQNGQANQPQHF | TGCGCCAGCAGCCAAAATGGACAGGCTAATCAGCCCCAGCATTTT
TRBJ1-5 | TRBD1 | - | TRBV27 | CASTPIGTGDQPQHF | TGTGCCAGCACCCCTATTGGGACAGGGGATCAGCCCCAGCATTTT
TRBJ1-3 | - | - | TRBV5-1 | CASSLAQGVQNTIYF | TGCGCCAGCAGCTTGGCCCAGGGCGTCCAAAACACCATATATTTT
TRBJ2-1 | - | - | TRBV5-1 | CASSQDPGVNEQFF | TGCGCCAGCAGCCAGGACCCAGGGGTTAATGAGCAGTTCTTC
TRBJ2-3 | TRBD2 | - | TRBV6-1 | CASSDGAGGRGTDTQYF | TGTGCCAGCAGTGACGGGGCGGGGGGGCGTGGCACAGATACGCAGTATTTT
TRBJ1-2 | - | - | TRBV28 | CASGAPYTF | TGTGCCAGCGGGGCGCCCTACACCTTC
TRBJ1-2 | - | - | TRBV6-4 | CASRARGFVYGYTF | TGTGCCAGCAGGGCAAGGGGCTTTGTCTATGGCTACACCTTC
TRBJ1-2 | TRBD1 | - | TRBV6-5 | CASSLTGNYGYTF | TGTGCCAGCAGTCTGACAGGGAACTATGGCTACACCTTC
TRBJ1-2 | TRBD1 | - | TRBV5-1 | CASSLAHGQGSGGYTF | TGCGCCAGCAGCTTGGCCCACGGACAGGGCTCGGGAGGCTACACCTTC
TRBJ1-6 | TRBD1 | - | TRBV19 | CASSIDRTGSSNSPLHF | TGTGCCAGTAGTATCGATCGGACAGGGTCCTCGAATTCACCCCTCCACTTT
TRBJ1-4 | - | - | TRBV5-1 | CASSFLSGRVGEKLFF | TGCGCCAGCAGCTTCCTTTCGGGGAGGGTAGGGGAAAAACTGTTTTTT
TRBJ1-5 | TRBD1 | - | TRBV24-1 | CATSRTGVRQPQHF | TGTGCCACCAGTAGGACAGGGGTTCGGCAGCCCCAGCATTTT
TRBJ2-3 | TRBD2 | - | TRBV30 | CAWSVRTSGTSTDTQYF | TGTGCCTGGAGTGTACGAACTAGCGGAACGAGCACAGATACGCAGTATTTT
TRBJ1-6 | - | once | TRBV10-3 | CAIRPGQTDNSPLHF | TGTGCCATCAGACCCGGACAGACAGATAATTCACCCCTCCACTTT
TRBJ1-1 | TRBD1 | once | TRBV7-2 | CASSGRQGEAFF | TGTGCCAGCAGCGGGCGACAGGGCGAAGCTTTCTTT
TRBJ2-1 | TRBD2 | once | TRBV6-2/TRBV6-3 | CASSYWTSLGNEQFF | TGTGCCAGCAGTTACTGGACTAGTTTAGGGAATGAGCAGTTCTTC
TRBJ1-1 | - | - | TRBV5-1 | CASSSTAQNTEAFF | TGCGCCAGCAGCTCGACAGCTCAGAACACTGAAGCTTTCTTT
TRBJ2-7 | TRBD1 | once | TRBV11-3 | CASRHGQGDSSYEQYF | TGTGCCAGCAGACACGGACAGGGGGACAGCTCCTACGAGCAGTACTTC
TRBJ2-5 | TRBD1 | - | TRBV10-3 | CAISGGQAMETQYF | TGTGCCATCAGTGGGGGACAGGCAATGGAGACCCAGTACTTC
TRBJ2-3 | TRBD2 | - | TRBV2 | CASKITSGGVDTQYF | TGTGCCAGCAAAATAACTAGCGGGGGGGTAGATACGCAGTATTTT
TRBJ1-1 | - | few | TRBV12-3/TRBV12-4 | CASSFQGSTEAFF | TGTGCCAGCAGTTTCCAGGGGAGCACTGAAGCTTTCTTT
TRBJ2-3 | - | - | TRBV5-1 | CASSLAIDTDTQYF | TGCGCCAGCAGCTTGGCGATAGACACAGATACGCAGTATTTT
TRBJ2-2 | TRBD1 | - | TRBV5-1 | CASSLEGTGESGELFF | TGCGCCAGCAGCTTGGAGGGGACAGGGGAGAGCGGGGAGCTGTTTTTT
TRBJ2-5 | TRBD1 | - | TRBV2 | CASRARTGSQETQYF | TGTGCCAGCAGGGCACGGACAGGGTCCCAAGAGACCCAGTACTTC
TRBJ2-7 | - | - | TRBV3-1/TRBV3-2 | CASSLRVGGSVQYF | TGTGCCAGCAGCCTAAGGGTTGGGGGCTCTGTGCAGTACTTC
TRBJ1-2 | - | - | TRBV4-3 | CASSRTQGLFYGYTF | TGCGCCAGCAGCCGTACACAGGGCCTCTTCTATGGCTACACCTTC
TRBJ1-1 | - | - | TRBV2 | CASIWANTEAFF | TGTGCCAGCATTTGGGCGAACACTGAAGCTTTCTTT
TRBJ2-3 | - | - | TRBV9 | CASSADYSGADTQYF | TGTGCCAGCAGCGCGGACTATTCCGGGGCAGATACGCAGTATTTT
TRBJ1-3 | - | - | TRBV15 | CATSRPQGSGNTIYF | TGTGCCACCAGCCGGCCCCAGGGCTCTGGAAACACCATATATTTT
TRBJ1-1 | - | few | TRBV2 | CASSLGENTEAFF | TGTGCCAGCAGCCTAGGAGAGAACACTGAAGCTTTCTTT
TRBJ1-1 | - | - | TRBV5-1 | CASSLESQGNTEAFF | TGCGCCAGCAGCTTGGAAAGCCAGGGGAACACTGAAGCTTTCTTT
TRBJ2-1 | - | - | TRBV24-1 | CATPGSAGYNEQFF | TGTGCCACCCCCGGGAGTGCGGGATACAATGAGCAGTTCTTC
TRBJ2-7 | - | - | TRBV7-9 | CASSARTEMDEQYF | TGTGCCAGCAGCGCCAGGACAGAAATGGACGAGCAGTACTTC
TRBJ2-5 | TRBD2 | - | TRBV5-6 | CASSLLGASGGLEETQYF | TGTGCCAGCAGCTTGCTTGGTGCCAGCGGGGGGTTAGAAGAGACCCAGTACTTC
TRBJ1-1 | - | - | TRBV3-1/TRBV3-2 | CASSPRGGRTEAFF | TGTGCCAGCAGCCCTCGGGGGGGCCGCACTGAAGCTTTCTTT
TRBJ2-3 | TRBD2 | - | TRBV6-2/TRBV6-3 | CASNPRTSGGPSTDTQYF | TGTGCCAGCAACCCAAGGACTAGCGGGGGCCCTAGCACAGATACGCAGTATTTT
TRBJ1-5 | - | - | TRBV3-1/TRBV3-2 | CASSQGSDQPQHF | TGTGCCAGCAGCCAAGGGTCAGATCAGCCCCAGCATTTT
TRBJ2-3 | TRBD2 | few | TRBV7-2 | CASSPQLAGGRLYF | TGTGCCAGCAGCCCCCAACTAGCGGGGGGGCGGTTGTATTTT
TRBJ2-5 | TRBD1 | - | TRBV5-5 | CASSLYNGQGGETQYF | TGTGCCAGCAGCTTGTATAACGGACAGGGGGGAGAGACCCAGTACTTC
TRBJ1-2 | TRBD1 | - | TRBV4-1 | CASSQGQANYGYTF | TGCGCCAGCAGCCAGGGACAGGCTAACTATGGCTACACCTTC
TRBJ1-2 | - | few | TRBV5-1 | CASSLGGGDGYTF | TGCGCCAGCAGCTTGGGAGGGGGAGATGGCTACACCTTC
TRBJ2-1 | - | - | TRBV29-1 | CSVGVSFGSYNEQFF | TGCAGCGTTGGTGTATCTTTCGGCTCCTACAATGAGCAGTTCTTC
TRBJ2-7 | TRBD2 | - | TRBV9 | CASSVGGLAGAYEQYF | TGTGCCAGCAGCGTAGGGGGACTAGCGGGGGCCTACGAGCAGTACTTC
TRBJ2-7 | - | - | TRBV6-6 | CASSYSAPRGQYF | TGTGCCAGCAGTTACTCGGCTCCGCGAGGGCAGTACTTC
TRBJ1-5 | - | few | TRBV7-9 | CASSSSRDSYSNQPQHF | TGTGCCAGCAGCTCGTCCCGGGATTCTTATAGCAATCAGCCCCAGCATTTT
TRBJ2-1 | TRBD1 | - | TRBV7-9 | CASSFRQGTDEQFF | TGTGCCAGCAGCTTCAGACAGGGTACCGATGAGCAGTTCTTC
TRBJ2-3 | TRBD1 | - | TRBV10-2 | CASSGLGRGYTDTQYF | TGCGCCAGCAGTGGTTTGGGCAGGGGGTACACAGATACGCAGTATTTT
TRBJ1-2 | TRBD1 | - | TRBV18 | CASSPPPGGYGYTF | TGTGCCAGCTCACCACCGCCAGGGGGCTATGGCTACACCTTC
TRBJ1-3 | TRBD1 | few | TRBV6-5 | CAMGQTSGNTIYF | TGTGCAATGGGACAGACCTCTGGAAACACCATATATTTT
TRBJ1-3 | - | - | TRBV4-1 | CASSQDERSGNTIYF | TGCGCCAGCAGCCAAGATGAGAGATCTGGAAACACCATATATTTT
TRBJ1-1 | - | - | TRBV5-4 | CASSLPKTGWINTEAFF | TGTGCCAGCAGCTTGCCCAAGACAGGATGGATAAACACTGAAGCTTTCTTT